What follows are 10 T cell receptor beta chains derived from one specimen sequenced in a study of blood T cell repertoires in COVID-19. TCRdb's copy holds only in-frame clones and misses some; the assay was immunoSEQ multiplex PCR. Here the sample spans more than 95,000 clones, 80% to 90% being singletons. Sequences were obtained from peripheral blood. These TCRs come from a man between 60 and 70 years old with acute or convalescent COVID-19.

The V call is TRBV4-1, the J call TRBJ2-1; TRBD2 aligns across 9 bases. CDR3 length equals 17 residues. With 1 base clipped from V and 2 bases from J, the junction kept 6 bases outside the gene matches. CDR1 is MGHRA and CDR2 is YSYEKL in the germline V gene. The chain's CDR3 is CASSQAAGGLPYNEQFF. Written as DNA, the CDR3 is TGCGCCAGCAGCCAAGCAGCGGGAGGCTTACCCTACAATGAGCAGTTCTTC.

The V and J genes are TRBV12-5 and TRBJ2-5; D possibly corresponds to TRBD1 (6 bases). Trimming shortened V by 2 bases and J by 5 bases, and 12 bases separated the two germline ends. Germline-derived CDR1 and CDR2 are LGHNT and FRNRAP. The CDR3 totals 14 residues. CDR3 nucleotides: TGTGCTAGTGGTTTGATACAGGGTGGGGAGACCCAGTACTTC. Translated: CASGLIQGGETQYF.

In DNA form, the CDR3 reads TGCGCCAGCAGCTTGGGGGACAGGGGGATCACAGATACGCAGTATTTT. This sequence encodes CASSLGDRGITDTQYF. The chain joins TRBV5-1 to TRBJ2-3; 11 bases are shared with TRBD1. The germline V gene has CDR1 SGHRS and CDR2 YFSETQ. J gave up 2 bases and V 0 bases, and 2 bases lay outside the gene matches. There are 16 residues in the CDR3. Complete variable domain (other parts from reference TRBV5-1 and TRBJ2-3): KAGVTQTPRYLIKTRGQQVTLSCSPISGHRSVSWYQQTPGQGLQFLFEYFSETQRNKGNFPGRFSGRQFSNSRSEMNVSTLELGDSALYLCASSLGDRGITDTQYFGPGTRLTVL.

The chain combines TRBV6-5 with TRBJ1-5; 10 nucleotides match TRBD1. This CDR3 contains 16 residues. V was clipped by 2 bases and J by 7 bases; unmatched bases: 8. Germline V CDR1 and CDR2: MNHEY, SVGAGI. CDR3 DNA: TGTGCCAGCAGTTACGGGGGACAGGGGAGTGGACAGCCCCAGCATTTT. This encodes CASSYGGQGSGQPQHF.

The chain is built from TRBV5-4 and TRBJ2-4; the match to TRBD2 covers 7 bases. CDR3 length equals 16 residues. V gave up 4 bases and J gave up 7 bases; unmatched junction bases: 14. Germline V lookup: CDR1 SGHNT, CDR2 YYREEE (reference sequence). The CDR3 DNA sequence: TGTGCCAGCAGCCGGGTTCGAGGCGGGGGTTTGAACATTCAGTACTTC. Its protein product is CASSRVRGGGLNIQYF. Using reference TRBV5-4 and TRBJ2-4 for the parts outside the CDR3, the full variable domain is ETGVTQSPTHLIKTRGQQVTLRCSSQSGHNTVSWYQQALGQGPQFIFQYYREEENGRGNFPPRFSGLQFPNYSSELNVNALELDDSALYLCASSRVRGGGLNIQYFGAGTRLSVL.

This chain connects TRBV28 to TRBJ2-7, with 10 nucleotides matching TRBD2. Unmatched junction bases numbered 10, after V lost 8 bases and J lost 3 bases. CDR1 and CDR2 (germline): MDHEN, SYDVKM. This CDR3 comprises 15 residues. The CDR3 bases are TGTGCCAGCGGTGCCGGGACTAGCGCCAACTACGAGCAGTACTTC. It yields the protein CASGAGTSANYEQYF.

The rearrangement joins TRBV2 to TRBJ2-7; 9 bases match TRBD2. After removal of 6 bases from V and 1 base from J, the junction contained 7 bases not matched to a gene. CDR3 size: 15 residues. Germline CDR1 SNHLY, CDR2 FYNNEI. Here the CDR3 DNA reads TGTGCCAGCAGGCGGGAGGGAGGCGGATCCTACGAGCAGTACTTC. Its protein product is CASRREGGGSYEQYF. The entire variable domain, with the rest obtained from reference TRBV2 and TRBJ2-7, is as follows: EPEVTQTPSHQVTQMGQEVILRCVPISNHLYFYWYRQILGQKVEFLVSFYNNEISEKSEIFDDQFSVERPDGSNFTLKIRSTKLEDSAMYFCASRREGGGSYEQYFGPGTRLTVT.

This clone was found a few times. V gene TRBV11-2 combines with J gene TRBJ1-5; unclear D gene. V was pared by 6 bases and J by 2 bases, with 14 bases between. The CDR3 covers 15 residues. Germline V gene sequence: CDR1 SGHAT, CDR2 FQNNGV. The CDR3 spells CASSPSGSGNQPQHF. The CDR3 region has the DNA TGTGCCAGCAGTCCGTCGGGTAGCGGCAATCAGCCCCAGCATTTT.

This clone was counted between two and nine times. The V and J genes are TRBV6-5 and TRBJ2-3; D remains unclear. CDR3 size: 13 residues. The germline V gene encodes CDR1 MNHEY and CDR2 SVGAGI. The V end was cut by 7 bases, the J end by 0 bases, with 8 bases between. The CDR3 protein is CASNSLSTDTQYF. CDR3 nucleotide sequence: TGTGCCAGCAACTCCCTTAGCACAGATACGCAGTATTTT.

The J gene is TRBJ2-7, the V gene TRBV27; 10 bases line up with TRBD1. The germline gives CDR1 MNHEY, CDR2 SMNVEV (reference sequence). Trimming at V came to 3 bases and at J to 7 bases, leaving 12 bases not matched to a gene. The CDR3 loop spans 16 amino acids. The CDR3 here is CASSFRAGTGAGEQYF. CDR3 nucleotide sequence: TGTGCCAGCAGTTTCAGGGCCGGGACAGGGGCGGGGGAGCAGTACTTC.